This paragraph reports one TCR beta chain. This record belongs to a study of blood T cell repertoires in COVID-19. Across the whole study: There were acute and convalescent COVID-19 samples, and they came from the United States, Italy and Spain. Sources were T cells, B-cell-depleted T cells, or PBMCs; the material itself was cDNA or gDNA.

V gave up 2 bases and J gave up 0 bases, with 12 bases separating them. This CDR3 comprises 16 residues. Germline V CDR1 and CDR2: SGHNT, YYREEE (reference sequence). Per the authors' pipeline: For nucleated cells, counts were estimated from reference gene primer amplification. TCRdb keeps only in-frame clones here, not all; method: immunoSEQ multiplex PCR. V, J and clone size are taken as reported in that table, and D and trimming were inferred from the DNA itself. This table holds roughly 150,000 clones, over 70% found once. The TCR comes from a man in his 60s with acute or convalescent COVID-19. Sequenced material: peripheral blood. The J gene is TRBJ2-1, the V gene TRBV5-4; D might be TRBD2 (6 bases). The CDR3 DNA is TGTGCCAGCAGCTTTCAAGCGGGTAGCTCCTACAATGAGCAGTTCTTC. It codes for CASSFQAGSSYNEQFF.